The T cell receptor beta chain described here comes from a study of T cells in Graves' hyperthyroidism and ophthalmopathy. The study, taken as a whole, reports: By a 13 V-J model, ophthalmopathy was set apart from stable hyperthyroidism.

RNA transcripts gave rise to amplified TCR beta CDR3 regions. RT-PCR in the first round (using the HTBI primer set) targeted the TCR CDR3. TCRdb reprocessed the multiplex PCR reads with MiXCR, giving one entry per CDR3 protein. The table lists some 720,000 distinct CDR3 sequences, about 17% of them singletons. Patients with uncontrolled infections, other autoimmune diseases, pregnancy or lactation were excluded. The CDR3 is 14 amino acids. V lost 4 bases and J 8 bases, leaving 15 bases between the germline ends. Per the germline V gene, CDR1 is SGHTA and CDR2 is FQGNSA. This clonotype was seen many times. Its target is not known.

This chain links TRBV7-2 with TRBJ2-1; D is perhaps TRBD1 or TRBD2 (5 bases each). The clonotype originates from a man younger than 35 with Graves' hyperthyroidism. Sequencing was performed on blood. CDR3 in DNA: TGTGCCAGCAGCTCCCCCTCCGGGGCGCATGAGCAGTTCTTC. This gives the protein CASSSPSGAHEQFF.